A single TCR beta chain is shown here with its context. The antigen remains undetermined. These data come from a study of cytomegalovirus exposure and HLA in healthy donors. Study details: A later analysis reported the 120 validation repertoires used the same platform as the roughly 700 first-cohort repertoires.

Findings of the study overall: Cytomegalovirus-associated status was assigned to about 160 TCR beta chains.

Here immunoSEQ multiplex PCR was the method, and the copy in TCRdb shows in-frame clones only, minus some. The sample gives about 160,000 clones, about 86% of which show up once; around 6% is in the top ten. The CDR3 has 12 amino acids. With 6 bases removed from V and 7 bases from J, the gap between germline ends came to 12 bases. Per germline, CDR1 MDHEN and CDR2 SYDVKM. The donors were part of the validation cohort, which consisted of over a hundred subjects and was separate from the first cohort of about 650 subjects. The chain couples TRBV28 to TRBJ2-5; the D gene could be TRBD1 or TRBD2 (5 bases each). The receptor was isolated from a woman between 25 and 40 years old in good health and CMV-seronegative. Source material: PBMCs. The CDR3 DNA reads TGTGCCAGCAGCAGGGACCTCGGGACCCAGTACTTC. It codes for CASSRDLGTQYF.